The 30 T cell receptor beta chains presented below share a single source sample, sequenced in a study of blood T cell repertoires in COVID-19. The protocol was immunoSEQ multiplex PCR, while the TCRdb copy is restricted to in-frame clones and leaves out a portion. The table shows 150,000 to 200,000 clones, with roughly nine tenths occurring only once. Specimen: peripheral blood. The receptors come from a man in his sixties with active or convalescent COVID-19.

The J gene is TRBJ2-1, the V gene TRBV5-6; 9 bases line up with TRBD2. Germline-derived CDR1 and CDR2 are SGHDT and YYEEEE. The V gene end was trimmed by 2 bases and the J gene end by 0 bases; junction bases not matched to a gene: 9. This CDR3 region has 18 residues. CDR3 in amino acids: CASSFFPSGVISYNEQFF. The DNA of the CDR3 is TGTGCCAGCAGCTTCTTCCCTAGCGGGGTAATCTCCTACAATGAGCAGTTCTTC.

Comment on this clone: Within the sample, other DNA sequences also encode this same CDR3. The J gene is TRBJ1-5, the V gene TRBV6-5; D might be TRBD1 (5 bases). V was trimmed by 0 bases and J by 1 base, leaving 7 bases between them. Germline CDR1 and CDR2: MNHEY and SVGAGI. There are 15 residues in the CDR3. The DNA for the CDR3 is TGTGCCAGCAGTTACTCGTCAGGGAGCAATCAGCCCCAGCATTTT. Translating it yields CASSYSSGSNQPQHF.

The CDR3 region has the DNA TGTGCCAGTAGTACCCAAGGGACAGGGGGCAAATACGAGCAGTACTTC. Its protein product is CASSTQGTGGKYEQYF. The gene calls are TRBV19 and TRBJ2-7; 12 bases align to TRBD1. The ends lost 4 bases at V and 4 bases at J; junction bases unmatched: 8. Germline V gives CDR1 LNHDA, CDR2 SQIVND (reference sequence). The CDR3 has 16 amino acids.

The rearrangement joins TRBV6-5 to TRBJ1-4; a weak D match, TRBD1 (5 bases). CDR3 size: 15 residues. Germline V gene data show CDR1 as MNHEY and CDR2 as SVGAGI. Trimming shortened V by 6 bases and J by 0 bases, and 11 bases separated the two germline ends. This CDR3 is CASSLTGTTNEKLFF. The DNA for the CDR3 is TGTGCCAGCAGCCTAACAGGAACAACTAATGAAAAACTGTTTTTT.

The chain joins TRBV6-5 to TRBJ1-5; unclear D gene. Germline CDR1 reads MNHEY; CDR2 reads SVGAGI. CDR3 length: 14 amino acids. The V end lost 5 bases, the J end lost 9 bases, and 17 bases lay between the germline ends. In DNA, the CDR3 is TGTGCCAGCAGTACCCAGGACGGGCGGGGGCCCCAGCATTTT. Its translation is CASSTQDGRGPQHF.

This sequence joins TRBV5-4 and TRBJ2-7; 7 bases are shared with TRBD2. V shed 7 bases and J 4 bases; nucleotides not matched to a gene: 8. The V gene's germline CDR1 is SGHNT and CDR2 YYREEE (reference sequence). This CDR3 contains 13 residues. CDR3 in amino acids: CASGGGEGYEQYF. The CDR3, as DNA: TGTGCCAGCGGGGGGGGTGAAGGATACGAGCAGTACTTC.

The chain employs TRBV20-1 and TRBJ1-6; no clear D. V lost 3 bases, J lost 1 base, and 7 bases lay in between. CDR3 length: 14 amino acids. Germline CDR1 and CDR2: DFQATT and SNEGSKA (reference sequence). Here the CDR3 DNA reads TGCAGTGCTAGTTACAGATCCTATAATTCACCCCTCCACTTT. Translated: CSASYRSYNSPLHF.

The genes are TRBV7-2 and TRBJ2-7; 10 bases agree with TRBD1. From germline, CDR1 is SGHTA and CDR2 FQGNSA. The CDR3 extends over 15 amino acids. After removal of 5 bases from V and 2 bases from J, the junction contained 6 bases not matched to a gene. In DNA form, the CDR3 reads TGTGCCAGCAGCCCCAGGACAGGGGGGACCTACGAGCAGTACTTC. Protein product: CASSPRTGGTYEQYF.

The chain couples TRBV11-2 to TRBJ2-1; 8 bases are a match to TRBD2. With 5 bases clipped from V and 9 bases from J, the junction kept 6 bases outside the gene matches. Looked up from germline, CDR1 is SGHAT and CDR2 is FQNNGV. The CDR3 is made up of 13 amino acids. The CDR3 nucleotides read TGTGCCAGCAGCCGAGCGGGAGTACGTGAGCAGTTCTTC. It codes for CASSRAGVREQFF.

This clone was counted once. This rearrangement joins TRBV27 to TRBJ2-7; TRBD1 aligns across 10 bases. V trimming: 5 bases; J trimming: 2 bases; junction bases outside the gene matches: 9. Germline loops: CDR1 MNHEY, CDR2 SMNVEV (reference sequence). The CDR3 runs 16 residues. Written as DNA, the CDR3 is TGTGCCAGCAGTCCGAACGGAGGGACAGGGGCCTACGAGCAGTACTTC. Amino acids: CASSPNGGTGAYEQYF.

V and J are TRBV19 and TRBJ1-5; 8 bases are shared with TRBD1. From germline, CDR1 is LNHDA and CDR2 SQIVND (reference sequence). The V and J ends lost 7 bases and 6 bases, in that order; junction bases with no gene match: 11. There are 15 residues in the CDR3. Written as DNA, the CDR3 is TGTGCCAGTACCGACAGGGGCGATCGAGTTCAGCCCCAGCATTTT. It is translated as CASTDRGDRVQPQHF.

The CDR3 sequence: CASGWTNTEAFF. DNA for the CDR3: TGTGCTAGTGGCTGGACAAACACTGAAGCTTTCTTT. The chain has TRBV12-5 and TRBJ1-1, with a weak D call TRBD1 (5 bases). The ends were cut back, 6 bases at V and 2 bases at J, with 7 bases in the middle. Germline CDR1 reads LGHNT; CDR2 reads FRNRAP. The CDR3 contains 12 residues.

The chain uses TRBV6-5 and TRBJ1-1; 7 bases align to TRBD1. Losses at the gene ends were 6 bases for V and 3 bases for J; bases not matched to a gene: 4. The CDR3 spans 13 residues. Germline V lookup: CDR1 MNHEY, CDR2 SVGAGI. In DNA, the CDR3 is TGTGCCAGCAGCTCCGGACAGGACACTGAAGCTTTCTTT. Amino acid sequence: CASSSGQDTEAFF.

CDR3 nucleotide sequence: TGTGCCAGCAGCTTCGGAGGAGGAGAGACCCAGTACTTC. Translating it yields CASSFGGGETQYF. The rearrangement uses TRBV7-9 and TRBJ2-5; TRBD2 is a possible D gene (5 bases). CDR3 size: 13 residues. V gave up 3 bases and J gave up 4 bases, with 9 bases separating them. Germline CDR1 reads SEHNR; CDR2 reads FQNEAQ (reference sequence).

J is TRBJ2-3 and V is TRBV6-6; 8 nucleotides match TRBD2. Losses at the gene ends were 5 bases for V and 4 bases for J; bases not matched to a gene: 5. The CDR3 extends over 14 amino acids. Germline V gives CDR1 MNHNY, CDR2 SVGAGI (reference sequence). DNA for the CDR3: TGTGCCAGCAGTAATCGGGAGGGGGCAGATACGCAGTATTTT. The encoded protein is CASSNREGADTQYF.

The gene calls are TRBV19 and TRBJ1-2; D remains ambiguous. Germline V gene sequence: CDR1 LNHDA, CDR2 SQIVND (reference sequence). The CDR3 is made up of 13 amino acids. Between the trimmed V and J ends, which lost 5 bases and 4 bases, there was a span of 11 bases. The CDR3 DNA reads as TGTGCCAGTAGTCTGGCAGTCACCTATGGCTACACCTTC. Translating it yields CASSLAVTYGYTF.

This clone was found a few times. CDR3 in amino acids: CASSRYQGARGNQPQHF. The CDR3 DNA is TGCGCCAGCAGTCGGTATCAGGGGGCGAGGGGCAATCAGCCCCAGCATTTT. The V and J genes are TRBV23-1 and TRBJ1-5, with TRBD1 identical over 8 bases. TRBV23-1 is identified as an open reading frame with a role that is uncertain. Germline trimming cut 4 bases from V and 2 bases from J; bases unmatched to any gene: 10. This CDR3 spans 17 amino acids.

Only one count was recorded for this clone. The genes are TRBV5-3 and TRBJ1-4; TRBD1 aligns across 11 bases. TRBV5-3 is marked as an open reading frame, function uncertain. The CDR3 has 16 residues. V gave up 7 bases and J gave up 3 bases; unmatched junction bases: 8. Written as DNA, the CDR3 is TGTGCCAGACCCGGGACAGGGGGTTTGGCTAATGAAAAACTGTTTTTT. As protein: CARPGTGGLANEKLFF.

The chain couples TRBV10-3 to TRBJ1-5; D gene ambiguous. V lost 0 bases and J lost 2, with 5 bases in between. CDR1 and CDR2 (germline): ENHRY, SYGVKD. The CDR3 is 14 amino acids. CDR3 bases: TGTGCCATCAGTGAGTCCCAGGGCAATCAGCCCCAGCATTTT. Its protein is CAISESQGNQPQHF.

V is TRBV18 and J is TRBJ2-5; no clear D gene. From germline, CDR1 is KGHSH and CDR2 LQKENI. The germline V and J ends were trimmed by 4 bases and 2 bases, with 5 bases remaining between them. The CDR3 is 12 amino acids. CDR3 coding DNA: TGTGCCAGCTCACTAGTTCAAGAGACCCAGTACTTC. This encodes CASSLVQETQYF.

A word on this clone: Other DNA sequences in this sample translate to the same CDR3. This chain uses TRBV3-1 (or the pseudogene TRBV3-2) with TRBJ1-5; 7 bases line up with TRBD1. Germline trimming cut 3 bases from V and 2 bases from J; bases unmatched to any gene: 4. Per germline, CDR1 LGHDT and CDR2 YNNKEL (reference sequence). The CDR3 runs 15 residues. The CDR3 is CASSQGTGGNQPQHF. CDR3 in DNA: TGTGCCAGCAGCCAGGGTACAGGGGGCAATCAGCCCCAGCATTTT.

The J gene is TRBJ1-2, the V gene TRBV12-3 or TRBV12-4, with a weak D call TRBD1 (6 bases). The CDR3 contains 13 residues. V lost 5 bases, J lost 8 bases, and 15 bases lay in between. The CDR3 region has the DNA TGTGCCAGCAGTCCTACAGGGATTGGAGGCTACACCTTC. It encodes CASSPTGIGGYTF.

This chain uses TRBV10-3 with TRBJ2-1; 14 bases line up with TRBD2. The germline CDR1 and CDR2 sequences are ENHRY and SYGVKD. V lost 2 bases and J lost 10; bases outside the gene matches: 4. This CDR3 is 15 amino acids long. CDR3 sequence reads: CAISEGLAGGLEQFF. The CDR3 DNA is TGTGCCATCAGTGAGGGACTAGCGGGAGGACTGGAGCAGTTCTTC.

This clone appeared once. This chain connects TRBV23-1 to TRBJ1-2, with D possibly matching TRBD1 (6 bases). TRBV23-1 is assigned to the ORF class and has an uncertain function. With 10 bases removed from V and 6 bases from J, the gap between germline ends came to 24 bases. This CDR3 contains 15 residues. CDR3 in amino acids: CANQRREHRDHGYTF. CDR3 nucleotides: TGCGCCAATCAGCGCCGCGAACACAGGGACCATGGCTACACCTTC.

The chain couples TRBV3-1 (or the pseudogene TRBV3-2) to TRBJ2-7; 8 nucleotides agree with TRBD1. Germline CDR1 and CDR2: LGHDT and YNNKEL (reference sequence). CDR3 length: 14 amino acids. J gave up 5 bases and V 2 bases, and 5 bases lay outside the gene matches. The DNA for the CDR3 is TGTGCCAGCAGCCAATGGACAGGGATGAACGAGCAGTACTTC. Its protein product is CASSQWTGMNEQYF.

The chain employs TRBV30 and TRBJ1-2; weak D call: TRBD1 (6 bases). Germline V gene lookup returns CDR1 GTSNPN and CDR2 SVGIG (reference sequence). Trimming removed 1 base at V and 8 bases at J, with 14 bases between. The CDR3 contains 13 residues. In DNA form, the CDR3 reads TGTGCCTGGAGTGGGTCAGGGGCTTACGGCTACACCTTC. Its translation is CAWSGSGAYGYTF. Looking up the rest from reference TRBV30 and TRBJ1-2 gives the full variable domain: SQTIHQWPATLVQPVGSPLSLECTVEGTSNPNLYWYRQAAGRGLQLLFYSVGIGQISSEVPQNLSASRPQDRQFILSSKKLLLSDSGFYLCAWSGSGAYGYTFGSGTRLTVV.

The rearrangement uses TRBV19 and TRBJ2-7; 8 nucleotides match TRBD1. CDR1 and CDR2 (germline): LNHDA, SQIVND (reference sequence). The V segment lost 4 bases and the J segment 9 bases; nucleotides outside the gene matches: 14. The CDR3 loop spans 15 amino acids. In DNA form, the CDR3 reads TGTGCCAGTAGTAACCAAGGGGGACAGGCTATGAGGCAGTACTTC. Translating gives CASSNQGGQAMRQYF.

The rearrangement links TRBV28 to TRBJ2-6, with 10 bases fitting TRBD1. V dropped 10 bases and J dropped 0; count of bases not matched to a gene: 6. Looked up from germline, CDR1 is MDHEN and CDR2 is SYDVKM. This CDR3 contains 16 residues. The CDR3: CATLGQGTSGANVLTF. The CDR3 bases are TGTGCCACCTTGGGACAGGGGACCTCTGGGGCCAACGTCCTGACTTTC.

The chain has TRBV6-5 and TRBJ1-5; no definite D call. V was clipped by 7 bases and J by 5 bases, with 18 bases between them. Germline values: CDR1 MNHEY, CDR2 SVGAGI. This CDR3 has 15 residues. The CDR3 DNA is TGTGCCAGCAACCCCGGAAGGAGGCCCGATCAGCCCCAGCATTTT. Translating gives CASNPGRRPDQPQHF.

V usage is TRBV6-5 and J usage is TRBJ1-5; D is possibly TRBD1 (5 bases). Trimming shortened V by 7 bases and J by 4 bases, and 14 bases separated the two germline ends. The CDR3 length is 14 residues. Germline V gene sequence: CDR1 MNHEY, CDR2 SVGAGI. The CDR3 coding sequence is TGTGCCAGCATTAAGGGGCCCCGTAATCAGCCCCAGCATTTT. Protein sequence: CASIKGPRNQPQHF.